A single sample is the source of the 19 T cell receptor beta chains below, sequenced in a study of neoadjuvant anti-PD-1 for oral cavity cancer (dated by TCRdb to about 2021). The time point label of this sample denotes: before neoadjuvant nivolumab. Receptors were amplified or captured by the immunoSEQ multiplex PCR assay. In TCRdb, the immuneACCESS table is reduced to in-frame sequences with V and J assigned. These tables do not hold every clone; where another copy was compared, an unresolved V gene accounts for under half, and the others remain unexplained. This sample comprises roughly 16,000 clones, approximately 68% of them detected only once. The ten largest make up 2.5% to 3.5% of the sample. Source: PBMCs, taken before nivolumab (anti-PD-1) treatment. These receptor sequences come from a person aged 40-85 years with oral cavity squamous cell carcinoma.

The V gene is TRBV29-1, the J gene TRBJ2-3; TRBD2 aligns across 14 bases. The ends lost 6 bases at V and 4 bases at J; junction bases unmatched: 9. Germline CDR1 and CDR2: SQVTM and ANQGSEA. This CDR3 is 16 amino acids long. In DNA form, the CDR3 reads TGCAGCGTGTCCGGGACTAGCGGGAGAGCAGCAGATACGCAGTATTTT. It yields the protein CSVSGTSGRAADTQYF.

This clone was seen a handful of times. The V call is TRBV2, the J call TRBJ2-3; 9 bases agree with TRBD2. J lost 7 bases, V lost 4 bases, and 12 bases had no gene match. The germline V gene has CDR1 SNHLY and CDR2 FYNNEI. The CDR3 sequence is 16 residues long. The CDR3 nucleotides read TGTGCCAGCAGTGTAGGCCCTAGCGGGACTGGGTATACGCAGTATTTT. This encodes CASSVGPSGTGYTQYF.

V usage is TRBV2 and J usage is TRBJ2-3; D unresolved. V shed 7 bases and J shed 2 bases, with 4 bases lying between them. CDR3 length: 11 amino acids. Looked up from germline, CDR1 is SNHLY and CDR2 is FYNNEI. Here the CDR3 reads CASTYTDTQYF. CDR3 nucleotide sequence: TGTGCCAGCACCTACACAGATACGCAGTATTTT.

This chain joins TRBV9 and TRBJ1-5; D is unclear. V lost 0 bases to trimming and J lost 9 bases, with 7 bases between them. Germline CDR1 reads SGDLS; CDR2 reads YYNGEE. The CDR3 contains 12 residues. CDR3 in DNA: TGTGCCAGCAGCGTAGCCAACCGGCCCCAGCATTTT. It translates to CASSVANRPQHF. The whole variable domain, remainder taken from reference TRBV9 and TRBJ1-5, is DSGVTQTPKHLITATGQRVTLRCSPRSGDLSVYWYQQSLDQGLQFLIQYYNGEERAKGNILERFSAQQFPDLHSELNLSSLELGDSALYFCASSVANRPQHFGDGTRLSIL.

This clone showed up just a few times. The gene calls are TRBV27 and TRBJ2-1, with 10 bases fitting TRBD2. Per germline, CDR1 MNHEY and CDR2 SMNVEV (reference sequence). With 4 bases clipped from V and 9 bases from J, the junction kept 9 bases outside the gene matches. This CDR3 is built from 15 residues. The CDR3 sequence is CASSSWGSGRSEQFF. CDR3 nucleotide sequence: TGTGCCAGCAGTTCTTGGGGTAGCGGGAGGTCTGAGCAGTTCTTC.

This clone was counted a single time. CDR3 nucleotides: TGTGCCACCAGCAGAGACAGGGGCGAGGGGGGCGAGCAGTACTTC. It translates to CATSRDRGEGGEQYF. V usage is TRBV15 and J usage is TRBJ2-7; D might be TRBD1 or TRBD2, each matching 6 bases. V lost 0 bases to trimming and J lost 6 bases, with 15 bases between them. In germline, CDR1 is LNHNV, CDR2 YYDKDF (reference sequence). CDR3 length equals 15 residues.

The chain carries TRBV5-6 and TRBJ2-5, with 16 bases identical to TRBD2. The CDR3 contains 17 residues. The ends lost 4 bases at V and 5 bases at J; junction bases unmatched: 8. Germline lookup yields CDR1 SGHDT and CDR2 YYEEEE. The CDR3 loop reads CASSLGTSGRDMETQYF. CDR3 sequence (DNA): TGTGCCAGCAGCCTGGGGACTAGCGGGAGGGATATGGAGACCCAGTACTTC.

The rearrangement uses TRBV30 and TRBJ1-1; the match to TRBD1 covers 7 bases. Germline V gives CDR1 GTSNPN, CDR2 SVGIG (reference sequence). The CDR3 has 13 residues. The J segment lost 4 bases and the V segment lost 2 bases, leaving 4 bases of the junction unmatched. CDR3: CAWSYSGGTEAFF. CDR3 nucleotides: TGTGCCTGGAGTTACTCAGGGGGCACTGAAGCTTTCTTT.

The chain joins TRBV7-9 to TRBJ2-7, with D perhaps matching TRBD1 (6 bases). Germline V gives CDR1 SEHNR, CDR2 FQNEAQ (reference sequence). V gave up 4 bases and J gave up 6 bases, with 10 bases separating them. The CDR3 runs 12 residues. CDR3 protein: CASSYRELEQYF. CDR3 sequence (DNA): TGTGCCAGCAGCTACAGGGAACTCGAGCAGTACTTC.

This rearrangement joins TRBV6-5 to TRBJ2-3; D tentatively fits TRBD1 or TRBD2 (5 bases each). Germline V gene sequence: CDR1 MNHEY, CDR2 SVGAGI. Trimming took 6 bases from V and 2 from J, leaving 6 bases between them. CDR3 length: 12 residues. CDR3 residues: CASRGTTDTQYF. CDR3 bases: TGTGCCAGCAGAGGGACCACAGATACGCAGTATTTT.

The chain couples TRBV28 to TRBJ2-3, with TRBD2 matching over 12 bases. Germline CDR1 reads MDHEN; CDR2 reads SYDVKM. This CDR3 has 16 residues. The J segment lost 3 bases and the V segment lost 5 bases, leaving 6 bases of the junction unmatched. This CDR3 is CASSASGRALTDTQYF. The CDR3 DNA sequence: TGTGCCAGCAGTGCTAGCGGGAGGGCCTTAACAGATACGCAGTATTTT.

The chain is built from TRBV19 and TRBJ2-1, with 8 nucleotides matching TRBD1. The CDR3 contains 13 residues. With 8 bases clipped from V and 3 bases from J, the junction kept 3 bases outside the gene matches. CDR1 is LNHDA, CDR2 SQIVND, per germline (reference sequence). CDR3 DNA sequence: TGTGCCAGTGTCGGACAGGGCTACAATGAGCAGTTCTTC. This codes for CASVGQGYNEQFF.

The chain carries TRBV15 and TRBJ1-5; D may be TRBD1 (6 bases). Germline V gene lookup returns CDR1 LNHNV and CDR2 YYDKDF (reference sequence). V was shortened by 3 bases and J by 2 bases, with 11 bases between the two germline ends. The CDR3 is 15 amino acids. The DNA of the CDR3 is TGTGCCACCAGCAGGGGGGCGGGGGGCAATCAGCCCCAGCATTTT. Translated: CATSRGAGGNQPQHF.

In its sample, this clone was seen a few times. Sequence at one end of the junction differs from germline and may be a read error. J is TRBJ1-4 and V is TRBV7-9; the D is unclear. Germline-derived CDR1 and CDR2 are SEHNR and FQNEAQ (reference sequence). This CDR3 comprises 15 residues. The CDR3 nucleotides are TGTGCCAGCAGCTTAGGGCAGATGACTTATGAAGAACTGTTTTTT. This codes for CASSLGQMTYEELFF. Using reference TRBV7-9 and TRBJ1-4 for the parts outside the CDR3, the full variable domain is DTGVSQNPRHKITKRGQNVTFRCDPISEHNRLYWYRQTLGQGPEFLTYFQNEAQLEKSRLLSDRFSAERPKGSFSTLEIQRTEQGDSAMYLCASSLGQMTYEELFFGSGTQLSVL.

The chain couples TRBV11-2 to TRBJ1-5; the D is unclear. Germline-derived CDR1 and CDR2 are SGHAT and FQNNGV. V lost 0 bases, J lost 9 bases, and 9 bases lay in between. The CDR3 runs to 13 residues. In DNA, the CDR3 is TGTGCCAGCAGCTTAGAAGTAGAGCTGCCCCAGCATTTT. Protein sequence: CASSLEVELPQHF. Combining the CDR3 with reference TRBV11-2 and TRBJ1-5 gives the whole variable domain EAGVAQSPRYKIIEKRQSVAFWCNPISGHATLYWYQQILGQGPKLLIQFQNNGVVDDSQLPKDRFSAERLKGVDSTLKIQPAKLEDSAVYLCASSLEVELPQHFGDGTRLSIL.

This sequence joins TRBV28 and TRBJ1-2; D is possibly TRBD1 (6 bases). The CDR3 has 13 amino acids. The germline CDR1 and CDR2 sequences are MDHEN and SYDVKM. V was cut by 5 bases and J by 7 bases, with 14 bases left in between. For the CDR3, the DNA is TGTGCCAGCAGTACAGGGATTGGTCGTGGCTACACCTTC. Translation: CASSTGIGRGYTF.

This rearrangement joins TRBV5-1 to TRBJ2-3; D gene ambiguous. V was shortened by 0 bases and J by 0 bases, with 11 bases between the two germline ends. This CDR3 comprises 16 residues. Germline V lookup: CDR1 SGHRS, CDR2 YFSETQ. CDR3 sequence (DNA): TGCGCCAGCAGCTTGGCCTTAGCTGCTAGCACAGATACGCAGTATTTT. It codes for CASSLALAASTDTQYF.

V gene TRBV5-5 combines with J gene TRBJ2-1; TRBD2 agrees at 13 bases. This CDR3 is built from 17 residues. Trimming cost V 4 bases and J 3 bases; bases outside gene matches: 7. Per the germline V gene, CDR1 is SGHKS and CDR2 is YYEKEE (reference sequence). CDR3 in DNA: TGTGCCAGCAGCCCGGGACTAGCGGGATTCATCTACAATGAGCAGTTCTTC. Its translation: CASSPGLAGFIYNEQFF. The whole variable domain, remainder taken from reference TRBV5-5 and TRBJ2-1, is DAGVTQSPTHLIKTRGQQVTLRCSPISGHKSVSWYQQVLGQGPQFIFQYYEKEERGRGNFPDRFSARQFPNYSSELNVNALLLGDSALYLCASSPGLAGFIYNEQFFGPGTRLTVL.

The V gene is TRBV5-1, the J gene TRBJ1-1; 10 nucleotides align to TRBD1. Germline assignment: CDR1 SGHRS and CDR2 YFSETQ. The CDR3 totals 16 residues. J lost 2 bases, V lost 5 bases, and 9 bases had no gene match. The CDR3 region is CASSPLGTGENTEAFF. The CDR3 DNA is TGCGCCAGCAGTCCTTTGGGGACAGGGGAAAACACTGAAGCTTTCTTT.